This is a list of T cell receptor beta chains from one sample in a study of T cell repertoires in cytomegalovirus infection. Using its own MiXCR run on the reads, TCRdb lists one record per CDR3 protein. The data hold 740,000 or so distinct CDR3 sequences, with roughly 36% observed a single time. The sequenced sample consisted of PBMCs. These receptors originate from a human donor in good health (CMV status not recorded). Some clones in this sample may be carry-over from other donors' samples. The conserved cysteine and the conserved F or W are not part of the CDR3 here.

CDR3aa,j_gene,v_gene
SAHRTGYSNQPQH,TRBJ1-5,TRBV20-1
ASSSSGGNEQY,TRBJ2-7,TRBV12-3/TRBV12-4
ASSPDREDKETQY,TRBJ2-5,TRBV6-8
ATRPSRGNYEQY,TRBJ2-7,TRBV19
SARSAFIDTQY,TRBJ2-3,TRBV20-1
ASRKSIASNQPQH,TRBJ1-5,TRBV2
ASRSLKPVGSPGYEQY,TRBJ2-7,TRBV23-1
ASSEGGRGRTDTQY,TRBJ2-3,TRBV2
ASSSGGTDTQY,TRBJ2-3,TRBV2
ASRVPQQADTQY,TRBJ2-3,TRBV28
ASSPPTLPGETQY,TRBJ2-5,TRBV7-2
ASSLGHPRGSYEQY,TRBJ2-7,TRBV7-2
ASSKDRGREAF,TRBJ1-1,TRBV7-2
ASSEGSSSYEQY,TRBJ2-7,TRBV9
ATTGATYNEQF,TRBJ2-1,TRBV10-3
ASSPGTSGYYVQY,TRBJ2-7,TRBV7-8
ASSFGTGNRQPQH,TRBJ1-5,TRBV28
ASSIGRGFSYEQY,TRBJ2-7,TRBV19
ASSPGKFGEQY,TRBJ2-7,TRBV7-9
ASSLTVGGTSPLH,TRBJ1-6,TRBV7-3
ATSGWGALTGANVLT,TRBJ2-6,TRBV24-1
ASSIGRTTNEKLF,TRBJ1-4,TRBV19
ASSLFARDRTGNTIY,TRBJ1-3,TRBV7-6
ATSRDRTPTIQETQY,TRBJ2-5,TRBV15
ASSLGQDRAGEQY,TRBJ2-7,TRBV7-2
ASTGGVPYEQY,TRBJ2-7,TRBV7-8
ATTGYGNNQPQH,TRBJ1-5,TRBV19
ASSLYMIGGGQETQY,TRBJ2-5,TRBV12-3/TRBV12-4
ASSLRAGTGGEKLF,TRBJ1-4,TRBV28
ASSRTGPFSGANVLT,TRBJ2-6,TRBV19
ASSQGRGRQAF,TRBJ1-1,TRBV4-1
SARDPITGPNEQF,TRBJ2-1,TRBV20-1
ASSFSNKGQPQH,TRBJ1-5,TRBV12-3/TRBV12-4
ASTIPRDRGGEQF,TRBJ2-1,TRBV2
SARIAQSYGYT,TRBJ1-2,TRBV20-1
ASSLDRAEDEQY,TRBJ2-7,TRBV7-8
ASSQERSGRAVGNEQF,TRBJ2-1,TRBV3-1
SATSTRTETQY,TRBJ2-5,TRBV29-1
ASSVLDRSNSPLH,TRBJ1-6,TRBV9
ASNAAGGMETQY,TRBJ2-5,TRBV28
ASSFFSSDTQY,TRBJ2-3,TRBV7-2
ASSSSTRGTEAF,TRBJ1-1,TRBV5-1
SARDVRTGADSETQY,TRBJ2-5,TRBV20-1
ASGRATGELF,TRBJ2-2,TRBV7-8
ASSQVPSYEQY,TRBJ2-7,TRBV28
ASSLAGTRFYAQY,TRBJ2-7,TRBV12-3/TRBV12-4
ASSYSGPQREKY,TRBJ2-7,TRBV6-5
ASTHTRTGYGYT,TRBJ1-2,TRBV12-3/TRBV12-4
ASTTSGPYEQY,TRBJ2-7,TRBV25-1
ASSHVSGNEQY,TRBJ2-7,TRBV4-3
ASGSVAPGAF,TRBJ1-1,TRBV28
ASSLSASGNEQF,TRBJ2-1,TRBV27
ASSLSGTGGPNSPLH,TRBJ1-6,TRBV7-8
ASSTPGGFLD,TRBJ2-5,TRBV12-3/TRBV12-4
SATPDRGLSNQPQH,TRBJ1-5,TRBV20-1